This TCR beta chain was captured by sequencing in a study of blood T cell repertoires in COVID-19. Overall study context: Samples taken during acute and convalescent COVID-19 were collected in the United States, Italy and Spain. PBMCs, B-cell-depleted T cells, or T cells were the source of the cDNA or gDNA that made up the material.

Authors' methods: Reference gene primer amplification in the assay estimated nucleated cell counts. The data were produced by immunoSEQ multiplex PCR, yet TCRdb's version contains in-frame clones alone and is incomplete. The DNA gave D and trimming, while V, J and clone size come from that table. The sample holds 300,000 to 350,000 clones, nearly 90% seen once. This clone was observed a single time. Those enrolled, adults aged roughly 18 to 90 years, came from 25 or so US areas. Germline CDR1 and CDR2: MNHEY and SMNVEV (reference sequence). This CDR3 spans 14 amino acids. V shed 9 bases, J shed 5 bases, and the junction held 9 bases outside the gene matches.

Sequencing was carried out using PBMCs or T cells enriched from blood (not recorded which). The chain combines TRBV27 with TRBJ2-3, with TRBD1 matching over 9 bases. This receptor was identified in a young woman with acute COVID-19. CDR3 protein: CASALGQGVDTQYF. The CDR3 DNA reads as TGTGCCAGTGCTTTGGGACAGGGAGTAGATACGCAGTATTTT.